This passage covers 12 T cell receptor beta chains from one sample sequenced in a study of shared clonotypes between healthy human individuals. Sequenced by immunoSEQ multiplex PCR; TCRdb stores in-frame clones only, minus some. In the table there are more than 550,000 clones, over 55% of which are singletons. Sequenced input: memory CD4+ T cells sorted from blood. Specified subset: CD45RA-negative fraction. The receptors were gathered from a woman aged 25 to 39 in good health.

Turning to this clone: At the DNA level, this CDR3 is encoded by other sequences in the same sample as well. This chain joins TRBV18 and TRBJ2-2, with D possibly matching TRBD1 (6 bases). Trimming pared 1 base from V and 5 bases from J, leaving 8 bases between. The CDR3 extends over 14 amino acids. Germline V gene lookup returns CDR1 KGHSH and CDR2 LQKENI. CDR3 protein: CASSPRQGTGELFF. CDR3 sequence (DNA): TGTGCCAGCTCACCACGGCAGGGGACCGGGGAGCTGTTTTTT.

This clone was observed a handful of times. The rearrangement joins TRBV21-1 to TRBJ2-1; TRBD2, the table's D call, was not compared with the DNA. TRBV21-1 represents a pseudogene. This CDR3 spans 16 amino acids. CDR3 amino acids: CASPLRGGHSYNEQFF. In DNA form, the CDR3 reads TGTGCCAGCCCCTTAAGGGGGGGCCATTCCTACAATGAGCAGTTCTTC.

This sequence joins TRBV11-3 and TRBJ2-7; D is undetermined. V was pared by 3 bases and J by 5 bases, with 11 bases between. Germline CDR1 and CDR2: SGHNT and YENEEA. The CDR3 contains 13 residues. CDR3 residues: CASSFERADEQYF. DNA for the CDR3: TGTGCCAGCAGCTTCGAAAGGGCCGACGAGCAGTACTTC.

The chain recombines TRBV11-2 with TRBJ2-3, with TRBD2 matching 13 bases. V was clipped by 6 bases and J by 6 bases; unmatched bases: 3. The CDR3 has 14 residues. CDR1 and CDR2 from the germline V gene are SGHAT and FQNNGV. The CDR3 loop reads CASRGLAGQDTQYF. The CDR3 DNA reads TGTGCCAGCAGGGGACTAGCGGGACAGGATACGCAGTATTTT.

This chain joins TRBV5-1 and TRBJ2-1; D is perhaps TRBD1 (7 bases). Germline lookup yields CDR1 SGHRS and CDR2 YFSETQ. The CDR3 consists of 11 residues. V dropped 2 bases and J dropped 14 bases, with 11 bases sitting between them. The CDR3 DNA is TGCGCCAGCAGCTTCGACAGGGAGGAGTTCTTC. Its protein is CASSFDREEFF.

Regarding this clone: A much larger clone is a single base away; this may be a read error. This CDR3 is also generated by other DNA sequences in the sample. The chain combines TRBV15 with TRBJ2-3; D unclear. V gave up 1 base and J gave up 3 bases, with 5 bases separating them. There are 13 residues in the CDR3. Germline V lookup: CDR1 LNHNV, CDR2 YYDKDF (reference sequence). The CDR3: CATSRGVTDTQYF. The CDR3 DNA reads TGTGCCACCAGCAGAGGGGTGACAGATACGCAGTATTTT.

The V and J genes are TRBV28 and TRBJ2-5; D uncertain. The CDR3 is 14 amino acids. Germline CDR1 is MDHEN and CDR2 is SYDVKM. Trimming shortened V by 8 bases and J by 5 bases, and 18 bases separated the two germline ends. The CDR3 DNA follows: TGTGCCAGCTGTCCCCTTAGGACCGCGGAGACCCAGTACTTC. Its translation is CASCPLRTAETQYF.

This clone appeared many times. Other DNA sequences in the same sample also yield this CDR3. V and J are TRBV20-1 and TRBJ1-1; D not resolved. Trimming pared 5 bases from V and 3 bases from J, leaving 7 bases between. In germline, CDR1 is DFQATT, CDR2 SNEGSKA (reference sequence). This CDR3 spans 11 amino acids. The CDR3 nucleotides read TGCAGTGCTCGCGGATACACTGAAGCTTTCTTT. Translated, it gives CSARGYTEAFF.

The CDR3 protein is CASTLGQSSYNEQFF. The CDR3 coding sequence is TGTGCCAGCACTCTCGGACAGAGCTCCTACAATGAGCAGTTCTTC. The chain couples TRBV6-1 to TRBJ2-1; D possibly corresponds to TRBD1 (6 bases). V was pared by 7 bases and J by 0 bases, with 13 bases between. Germline-derived CDR1 and CDR2 are MNHNS and SASEGT. This CDR3 has 15 amino acids.

V gene TRBV5-1 combines with J gene TRBJ2-1, with 8 nucleotides matching TRBD1. CDR3 length equals 16 residues. CDR1 is SGHRS, CDR2 YFSETQ, per germline. J gave up 5 bases and V 4 bases, and 11 bases lay outside the gene matches. The CDR3 nucleotides are TGCGCCAGCAGCACCTACCGACAGGGGCCACACAATGAGCAGTTCTTC. Protein product: CASSTYRQGPHNEQFF.

The chain combines TRBV6-1 with TRBJ2-7, with D possibly TRBD1 on 5 matching bases. The CDR3 loop spans 11 amino acids. The V gene lost 8 bases and the J gene lost 3 bases, with 8 bases spanning the gap. In germline, CDR1 is MNHNS, CDR2 SASEGT. This CDR3 is CASGAGYEQYF. Here the CDR3 DNA reads TGTGCCAGCGGGGCAGGCTACGAGCAGTACTTC.

This chain uses TRBV5-1 with TRBJ2-2; tentative D call: TRBD2 (6 bases). CDR3 length equals 15 residues. Germline CDR1 and CDR2: SGHRS and YFSETQ. V lost 6 bases and J lost 1, with 13 bases in between. The CDR3 region has the DNA TGCGCCAGCATACCCGGGACTCAGAACACCGGGGAGCTGTTTTTT. Translation gives CASIPGTQNTGELFF.